This TCR beta chain was recovered during a study of cytomegalovirus exposure and HLA in healthy donors. General study points: About 90% or about 30% of the time was how often most TCR beta V segments were productive, according to an earlier analysis. Altogether, 150 to 200 TCR beta chains were recorded as cytomegalovirus-associated. An analysis that came later showed most CMV-associated TCR beta chains appearing HLA-restricted.

About this clone itself: Its cognate antigen is unknown.

This CDR3 has 15 amino acids. CDR1 and CDR2 (germline): MNHEY, SVGAGI. V was clipped by 4 bases and J by 6 bases; unmatched bases: 9. Amplification used 60 Vbeta primers and 13 Jbeta primers. Clones were sequenced by immunoSEQ multiplex PCR, and TCRdb holds only the in-frame ones, with some missing. Of over 150,000 clones listed, around 80% are singletons. The sequence was collected from a woman in her forties or fifties in good health and CMV-seropositive. The chain has TRBV6-5 and TRBJ1-2, with 9 bases fitting TRBD1. Sequencing was performed on PBMCs. In DNA form, the CDR3 reads TGTGCCAGCAGTTTTCAGACAGGGGGAGGAGATGGCTACACCTTC. Protein sequence: CASSFQTGGGDGYTF.